The clone carrying this T cell receptor (beta chain) was seen a single time. No antigen is known for it. The CDR3 is 14 residues long. Germline V lookup: CDR1 ENHRY, CDR2 SYGVKD. Losses at the gene ends were 10 bases for V and 9 bases for J; bases not matched to a gene: 15. Treatment meaning: around 19 received Ad26.COV2.S at low or high dose, single or two shots; about 5 received placebo; per-sample allocation not given. Each sample was drawn 63 days after the first injection (of vaccine or placebo). A Boston adult aged 18-55 years was the donor. The source of the sample is a study of Ad26.COV2.S vaccination and SARS-CoV-2 variants. Study details: Among those in the COV1001 Ad26.COV2.S trial arm was the donor.

Whole-study results and caveats: The TCR breadth and depth analyses may have understated or missed part of the total T cell responses. Vaccine recipients had higher spike-specific TCR breadth than placebo recipients.

Sequenced by immunoSEQ multiplex PCR; TCRdb stores in-frame clones only, minus some. Found here are 300,000 to 350,000 clones, roughly nine tenths of them singletons; the top ten hold around 5%. This receptor was obtained from a person aged 18-60 years who received the Ad26.COV2.S COVID-19 vaccine or a placebo. The material was peripheral blood, obtained in a trial of Ad26.COV2.S vaccine versus placebo. V usage is TRBV10-3 and J usage is TRBJ2-3, with 8 bases lining up with TRBD2. CDR3 residues: CATLQAGGFQTQYF. DNA of the CDR3: TGTGCCACCCTCCAGGCGGGAGGTTTCCAGACGCAGTATTTT.